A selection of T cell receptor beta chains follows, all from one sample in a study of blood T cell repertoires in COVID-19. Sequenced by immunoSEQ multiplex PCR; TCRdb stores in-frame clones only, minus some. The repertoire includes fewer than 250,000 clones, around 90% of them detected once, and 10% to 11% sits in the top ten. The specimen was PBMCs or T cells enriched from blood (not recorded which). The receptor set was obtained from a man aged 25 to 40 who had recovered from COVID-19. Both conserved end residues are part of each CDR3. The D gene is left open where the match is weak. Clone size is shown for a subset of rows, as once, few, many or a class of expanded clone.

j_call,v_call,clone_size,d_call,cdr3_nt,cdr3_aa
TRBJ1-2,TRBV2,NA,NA,TGTGCCAGCAGTGCGCGGCAGAACTATGGCTACACCTTC,CASSARQNYGYTF
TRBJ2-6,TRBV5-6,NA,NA,TGTGCCAGCAGCCCAATGCGCTCTGGGGCCAACGTCCTGACTTTC,CASSPMRSGANVLTF
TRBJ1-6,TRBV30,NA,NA,TGTGCCTGGAGTGTACGGTATCGTTTTCGACAGAATAATAATTCACCCCTCCACTTT,CAWSVRYRFRQNNNSPLHF
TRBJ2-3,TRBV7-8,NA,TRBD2,TGTGCCAGCAGCTCCCGACTAGCGGGAATAACCACAGATACGCAGTATTTT,CASSSRLAGITTDTQYF
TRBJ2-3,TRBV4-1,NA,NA,TGCGCCAGCAGCCTACTACCTAGCACAGATACGCAGTATTTT,CASSLLPSTDTQYF
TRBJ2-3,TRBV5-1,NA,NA,TGCGCCAGCAGCTTTGATGTTGGGGGGGGCGCAGCAGATACGCAGTATTTT,CASSFDVGGGAADTQYF
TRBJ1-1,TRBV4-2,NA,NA,TGTGCCAGCAGCCAAGAATTATCGGGGACTGAAGCTTTCTTT,CASSQELSGTEAFF
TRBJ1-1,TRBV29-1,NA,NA,TGCAGCGTTTTGGGGCTTGGCACTGAAGCTTTCTTT,CSVLGLGTEAFF
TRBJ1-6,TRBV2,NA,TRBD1,TGTGCCAGCACCCAGACAGGGATTAATTCACCCCTCCACTTT,CASTQTGINSPLHF
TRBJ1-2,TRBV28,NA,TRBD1,TGTGCCAGCGGCACAGGGGCGTCTAACTATGGCTACACCTTC,CASGTGASNYGYTF
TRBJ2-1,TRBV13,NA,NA,TGTGCCAGCAGCTTTATCCGGCAGGCCTCCGGCAATGAGCAGTTCTTC,CASSFIRQASGNEQFF
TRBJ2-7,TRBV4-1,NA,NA,TGCGCCAGCAGCCCAGGGTACGAGCAGTACTTC,CASSPGYEQYF
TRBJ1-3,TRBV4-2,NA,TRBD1,TGTGCCAGCAGCCAAGATCTCTCCGGGACAGGAAACTCTGGAAACACCATATATTTT,CASSQDLSGTGNSGNTIYF
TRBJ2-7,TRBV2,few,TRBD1,TGTGCCAGCAGAGAGACAGGGTACAACGAGCAGTACTTC,CASRETGYNEQYF
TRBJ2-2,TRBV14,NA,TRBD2,TGTGCCAGCAGCCAAGTAGCGGGAGTGACCGGGGAGCTGTTTTTT,CASSQVAGVTGELFF